This is a list of T cell receptor beta chains from one sample in a study of shared clonotypes between healthy human individuals. Sequencing used immunoSEQ multiplex PCR; TCRdb keeps in-frame clones, though not all of them. The data contain about 680,000 clones, around 90% of them singletons. The material sequenced was naive CD8+ T cells sorted from blood. Receptors were obtained from a man aged 25-45 years in good health. The CDR3 runs from the conserved cysteine through the conserved F or W. A D gene is named only where the DNA matches it firmly. Not every row has a clone size; where given, it reads once, few, many or a size class.

j_call	d_call	clone_size	v_call	cdr3_aa	cdr3_nt
TRBJ2-3	TRBD2	.	TRBV9	CASSLRLAGPDTQYF	TGTGCCAGCAGCCTCCGACTAGCGGGACCAGATACGCAGTATTTT
TRBJ2-7	.	once	TRBV10-2	CASSEWGGDGYF	TGCGCCAGCAGTGAGTGGGGCGGGGACGGGTACTTC
TRBJ2-7	.	.	TRBV6-6	CASSYSTQVSSYEQYF	TGTGCCAGCAGTTACTCTACCCAGGTGAGCTCCTACGAGCAGTACTTC
TRBJ1-3	.	.	TRBV4-1	CASSQRGVNTIYF	TGCGCCAGCAGCCAACGAGGTGTAAACACCATATATTTT
TRBJ2-1	TRBD2	.	TRBV5-4	CASRWREGSYNEQFF	TGTGCCAGCAGATGGCGGGAGGGCTCCTACAATGAGCAGTTCTTC
TRBJ2-7	.	.	TRBV15	CATSRVGAATYEQYF	TGTGCCACCAGCAGAGTCGGGGCAGCCACCTACGAGCAGTACTTC
TRBJ2-7	.	.	TRBV27	CASSLIDEQYF	TGTGCCAGCAGTTTAATTGACGAGCAGTACTTC
TRBJ2-3	TRBD1	.	TRBV15	CATSRDFEGTGVGDTQYF	TGTGCCACCAGCAGAGATTTTGAAGGGACAGGGGTGGGAGATACGCAGTATTTT
TRBJ2-7	.	.	TRBV7-9	CASQSPKFSYEQYF	TGTGCCAGCCAATCGCCTAAGTTCTCCTACGAGCAGTACTTC
TRBJ1-1	.	.	TRBV4-1	CASSQALVGFEAFF	TGCGCCAGCAGCCAAGCCCTCGTAGGATTTGAAGCTTTCTTT
TRBJ2-4	.	.	TRBV10-3	CAISDLATNIQYF	TGTGCCATCAGTGATTTAGCGACAAACATTCAGTACTTC
TRBJ2-7	TRBD2	.	TRBV7-9	CASSSGTNSLLEQYF	TGTGCCAGCAGCTCAGGGACTAACTCTCTTCTCGAGCAGTACTTC
TRBJ2-7	.	.	TRBV9	CASSVGIRVSEEQYF	TGTGCCAGCAGCGTCGGGATAAGGGTTTCGGAAGAGCAGTACTTC
TRBJ2-2	.	.	TRBV7-9	CASSFSENTGELFF	TGTGCCAGCAGCTTTAGCGAGAACACCGGGGAGCTGTTTTTT
TRBJ2-3	.	.	TRBV7-6	CASSLKWGPDTQYF	TGTGCCAGCAGCTTAAAGTGGGGGCCAGATACGCAGTATTTT
TRBJ2-7	.	.	TRBV15	CATSRDRSLSYEQYF	TGTGCCACCAGCAGAGATAGGAGCCTCTCCTACGAGCAGTACTTC
TRBJ2-3	.	.	TRBV7-9	CASSRVGGGADTQYF	TGTGCCAGCAGCCGTGTTGGAGGGGGCGCAGATACGCAGTATTTT
TRBJ2-7	.	.	TRBV28	CASSQLDSSYEQYF	TGTGCCAGCAGTCAATTGGACAGCTCCTACGAGCAGTACTTC
TRBJ2-5	.	.	TRBV7-9	CASSLLWRNGEETQYF	TGTGCCAGCAGCTTGCTCTGGCGAAACGGGGAAGAGACCCAGTACTTC
TRBJ2-2	TRBD1	.	TRBV9	CASRQTGAGTGELFF	TGTGCCAGCAGGCAGACAGGGGCTGGCACCGGGGAGCTGTTTTTT
TRBJ2-7	.	.	TRBV4-1	CASSQPGNLYEQYF	TGCGCCAGCAGCCAACCGGGGAACCTCTACGAGCAGTACTTC
TRBJ2-7	.	.	TRBV5-4	CASSHVGSYEQYF	TGTGCCAGCAGCCATGTGGGTTCCTACGAGCAGTACTTC
TRBJ2-7	.	.	TRBV27	CASSLEPGGGVEQYF	TGTGCCAGCAGTTTGGAACCCGGTGGCGGGGTCGAGCAGTACTTC
TRBJ1-3	TRBD1	once	TRBV4-3	CASSQELVGTGAGNTIYF	TGCGCCAGCAGCCAAGAATTGGTAGGAACAGGGGCTGGAAACACCATATATTTT
TRBJ1-5	.	.	TRBV6-1	CASGDQPQHF	TGTGCCAGTGGAGATCAGCCCCAGCATTTT
TRBJ2-1	.	.	TRBV6-6	CASSYDSYNEQFF	TGTGCCAGCAGTTACGACAGCTACAATGAGCAGTTCTTC
TRBJ1-2	.	.	TRBV7-9	CASSFAEINYGYTF	TGTGCCAGCAGCTTCGCGGAGATTAACTATGGCTACACCTTC
TRBJ2-7	.	.	TRBV10-3	CAISGGQGRSRYEQYF	TGTGCCATCAGTGGCGGGCAGGGGAGAAGTAGGTACGAGCAGTACTTC
TRBJ2-3	.	.	TRBV28	CASSVPLGAVRQYF	TGTGCCAGCAGTGTGCCTCTCGGGGCGGTGAGGCAGTATTTT
TRBJ2-3	.	once	TRBV9	CASSAQGFFTDTQYF	TGTGCCAGCAGCGCTCAAGGGTTCTTCACAGATACGCAGTATTTT
TRBJ2-7	.	once	TRBV7-9	CATQQAQSSYEQYF	TGTGCCACCCAACAGGCACAGTCCTCCTACGAGCAGTACTTC
TRBJ2-7	.	.	TRBV13	CASSLRDKSYEQYF	TGTGCCAGCAGCTTAAGGGACAAGTCCTACGAGCAGTACTTC
TRBJ2-1	TRBD2	.	TRBV7-7	CASSHGTSGRALGNEQFF	TGTGCCAGCAGCCACGGGACTAGCGGGAGGGCCCTGGGCAATGAGCAGTTCTTC
TRBJ2-7	.	.	TRBV7-9	CASSPGLPGEQYF	TGTGCCAGCAGCCCTGGACTACCGGGCGAGCAGTACTTC
TRBJ2-1	.	.	TRBV5-1	CASTPGVLSNEQFF	TGCGCCAGCACACCAGGGGTTCTCTCCAATGAGCAGTTCTTC
TRBJ1-2	.	once	TRBV30	CAWSAGTGRGYTF	TGTGCCTGGAGTGCGGGAACAGGGCGGGGCTACACCTTC
TRBJ2-1	TRBD2	.	TRBV11-2	CASSPELAGVVSYNEQFF	TGTGCCAGCAGCCCAGAGCTAGCGGGAGTGGTGTCCTACAATGAGCAGTTCTTC
TRBJ1-5	.	.	TRBV11-3	CASSLYPDNQPQHF	TGTGCCAGCAGCTTATACCCGGACAATCAGCCCCAGCATTTT
TRBJ2-2	TRBD2	.	TRBV27	CASSLAGATITNTGELFF	TGTGCCAGCAGTTTGGCGGGAGCAACCATCACGAACACCGGGGAGCTGTTTTTT
TRBJ2-5	TRBD2	.	TRBV7-8	CASSLEAGVRETQYF	TGTGCCAGCAGCTTAGAAGCGGGAGTTCGAGAGACCCAGTACTTC
TRBJ1-1	.	.	TRBV6-1	CASRGRAGNTEAFF	TGTGCCAGCAGGGGTAGGGCGGGTAACACTGAAGCTTTCTTT
TRBJ2-3	.	.	TRBV9	CASSVEGLSSTDTQYF	TGTGCCAGCAGCGTAGAAGGGTTATCTAGCACAGATACGCAGTATTTT
TRBJ2-1	.	.	TRBV15	CATSSAGTSNEQFF	TGTGCCACCAGCAGCGCCGGGACCAGCAATGAGCAGTTCTTC
TRBJ2-1	.	.	TRBV11-2	CATQRSLHPFNEQFF	TGTGCCACCCAGAGAAGCCTCCATCCCTTCAATGAGCAGTTCTTC
TRBJ1-1	TRBD1	.	TRBV29-1	CSVLGQVRGDGTEAFF	TGCAGCGTTTTAGGCCAAGTCAGGGGGGATGGCACTGAAGCTTTCTTT
TRBJ2-7	TRBD2	.	TRBV6-1	CASSPGLADYYEQYF	TGTGCCAGCAGCCCGGGACTAGCGGATTACTACGAGCAGTACTTC
TRBJ1-1	.	.	TRBV27	CASKVNTEAFF	TGTGCCAGCAAGGTTAACACTGAAGCTTTCTTT
TRBJ2-7	TRBD2	once	TRBV27	CASSLSTGGTYEQYF	TGTGCCAGCAGTTTGTCTACGGGAGGGACCTACGAGCAGTACTTC
TRBJ1-1	TRBD1	once	TRBV4-1	CATQQGPMNTEAFF	TGCGCCACCCAACAGGGGCCAATGAACACTGAAGCTTTCTTT
TRBJ2-7	TRBD2	.	TRBV5-5	CASSLSASGRYEQYF	TGTGCCAGCAGCTTGTCGGCTAGCGGGAGGTACGAGCAGTACTTC
TRBJ2-5	.	.	TRBV23-1	CASSQSFSETQETQYF	TGCGCCAGCAGTCAATCGTTCTCAGAAACGCAAGAGACCCAGTACTTC
TRBJ2-7	.	once	TRBV6-6	CASTHTGGFGEQYF	TGTGCCAGCACCCATACCGGAGGGTTCGGCGAGCAGTACTTC